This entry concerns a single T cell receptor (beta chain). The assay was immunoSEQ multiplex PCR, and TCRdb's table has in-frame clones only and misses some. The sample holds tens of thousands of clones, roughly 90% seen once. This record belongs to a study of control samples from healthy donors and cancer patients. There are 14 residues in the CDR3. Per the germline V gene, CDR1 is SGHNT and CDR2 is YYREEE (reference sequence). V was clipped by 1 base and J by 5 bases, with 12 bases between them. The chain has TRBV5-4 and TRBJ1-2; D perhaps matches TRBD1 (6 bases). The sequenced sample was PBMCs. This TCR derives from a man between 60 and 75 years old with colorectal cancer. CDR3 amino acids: CASSLYRAKYGYTF. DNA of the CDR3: TGTGCCAGCAGCTTGTACAGGGCCAAATATGGCTACACCTTC.